This TCR beta chain appears in the sequencing data of a study of OX40 agonist ivuxolimab in advanced cancers. General notes on the study: The costimulatory receptor OX40 (CD134) was targeted by ivuxolimab, a fully human IgG2 agonistic monoclonal antibody. Intravenous ivuxolimab was administered to patients every 2 weeks at six dose levels: 0.01, 0.1, 0.3, 1.5, 3 and 10 mg/kg. The paper reports the monotherapy dose-escalation portion (N = 52 patients) of the phase I ivuxolimab trial. Of the approximately 53 patients in dose escalation, some 20 had hepatocellular carcinoma, some 15 had melanoma, 9 had renal cell carcinoma and 9 had head and neck cancer. Partial responses occurred in three dose-escalation patients: two with cutaneous melanoma and one with hepatocellular carcinoma. Patients were allowed to have had prior anti-PD-1, anti-PD-L1 or anti-CTLA-4 therapy, and around 40% of the dose-escalation patients had previously received checkpoint inhibitors. Peripheral TCRbeta sequencing aimed to test whether ivuxolimab altered TCR sequence diversity and caused clonal T-cell expansion. In the dose-escalation cohort, around four fifths of patients were male, and the mean age was roughly 60 years, with a range of 23 to 79.

Turning to this clone: Its antigen is still unknown. No quality values exist for individual bases; no much larger clone is one base distant.

For sequencing of the TCRbeta CDR3 region, genomic DNA was extracted from the sorted cells. The immunoSEQ Assay was used for sequencing of TCRbeta CDR3 regions. TCRdb took this table from immuneACCESS and kept in-frame rearrangements with V and J called. Such tables lack part of the clones; where checked against another copy, unresolved V genes explain under half of the gap, and the rest is unexplained. The sample includes about 68,000 clones, with approximately 91% observed a single time. Jointly, the top ten make up about 0.33% of the sample. The full study reports these points: At doses from 0.1 to 3.0 mg/kg, clonal expansion was seen in both CD4+ and CD8+ blood T cells between baseline and week 6. After ivuxolimab, CD8+ T cells had more expanded clones than CD4+ T cells on average. Low levels of normalized T-cell clonal expansion were also seen in some patients who did not respond. Which antigens the clonally expanded peripheral T cells were specific for was not determined. In the 0.1-3.0 mg/kg groups, partial responders were among the patients with the lowest normalized peripheral clonal expansion, particularly in CD8+ T cells.

Patients with a history of autoimmune disease or receiving systemic immunosuppression were excluded from the trial. In every dose cohort, peripheral blood was drawn for TCR sequencing at baseline, cycle 4 day 1, and cycle 7 day 1. Samples were obtained from an open-label, multicenter, first-in-human phase I dose-escalation trial of ivuxolimab. Adults with locally advanced or metastatic melanoma, renal cell, hepatocellular, or head and neck squamous cell carcinoma were enrolled in the trial. Before TCR sequencing, CD4+ T cells and CD8+ T cells were sorted from peripheral blood as separate populations. This TCR came from an adult with an advanced solid tumor such as melanoma, head and neck, liver or kidney cancer. The sample in question was CD4+ or CD8+ T cells sorted from blood, obtained in a trial of the OX40 agonist ivuxolimab.

In nucleotides, the sequence is TGCGCCAGCAGCTTGGGGACAGGGTTCGAAAAACTGTTTTTT. This gives the protein CASSLGTGFEKLFF. The chain employs TRBV5-1 and TRBJ1-4, with 8 bases matching TRBD1. Sequences SGHRS (CDR1) and YFSETQ (CDR2) are obtained from the germline V gene. Inclusive of the bounding cysteine and phenylalanine, the CDR3 is 14 residues long. Of all the DNA, just the CDR3 is kept, 42 bases in frame from base 1. V and J are trimmed by 0 bases and 8 bases, and the gene matches miss 3 bases of the junction.